The 2 T cell receptor beta chains given below trace back to one sample, sequenced in a study of PD-L1 blockade in urothelial cancer. Time point given: peripheral blood 6 weeks after treatment start. Measured with immunoSEQ multiplex PCR; TCRdb has only the in-frame clones, and not every one. The sample includes around 45,000 clones, around four fifths of them seen just once. The sequences come from PBMCs, collected around atezolizumab (anti-PD-L1) treatment. The receptors stem from a man in his fifties or sixties with urothelial cancer.

The V and J genes are TRBV28 and TRBJ2-5; TRBD1 matches at 7 bases. This CDR3 has 12 residues. V trimming: 6 bases; J trimming: 5 bases; junction bases outside the gene matches: 3. The V gene's germline CDR1 is MDHEN and CDR2 SYDVKM. CDR3 sequence (DNA): TGTGCCAGCAGCATAGGGGGCGAGACCCAGTACTTC. Its protein is CASSIGGETQYF.

This clone was seen only a few times. The chain carries TRBV5-1 and TRBJ2-5, with 13 bases lining up with TRBD2. The V and J ends lost 4 bases and 5 bases, in that order; junction bases with no gene match: 8. The CDR3 is 16 amino acids. CDR1 and CDR2 from the germline V gene are SGHRS and YFSETQ. In DNA form, the CDR3 reads TGCGCCAGCAGCGCTCAACTAGCGGGGGGGCCTGAGACCCAGTACTTC. Its translation: CASSAQLAGGPETQYF.